The sequence of this T cell receptor beta chain was determined in a study of cytomegalovirus exposure and HLA in healthy donors (dated by TCRdb to the late 2010s). Regarding the complete study: According to an earlier analysis of a few hundred of the donors, about 170 million T cells yielded over 90 million unique TCR beta sequences and approximately 280 Gb of sequence data. To predict cytomegalovirus infection status, the study combined high-throughput TCR immunosequencing, statistical association of individual TCRs with disease status, and machine learning. Roughly 300 gigabases of sequencing data and 70 million to 100 million unique TCR sequences were included in an early release covering 500 to 750 HLA-typed donors. The genetic ancestry cluster associated with self-reported Caucasian donors included about four fifths of the approximately 430 genotyped donors. Rather than drawing on any new phenotypic data, the later analysis identified candidate immune exposures from TCR beta sequences and the way those sequences occurred across donors. A few DR-DQ haplotypes were treated as single units for association and clustering because of strong linkage in the cohort. HLA typing covered class I and class II loci at four-digit resolution. A later genetic analysis used genome-wide SNP genotypes for about three fifths of the 666 donors, treating that subset as a discovery cohort. A later analysis re-analyzed previously published TCR beta repertoires from approximately 670 donors and added high-resolution HLA genotyping to study TCR occurrence patterns. Along with the roughly 700-subject first cohort, a separate validation cohort of over a hundred different subjects was used. The number of donors typed differed by locus, with about 629-630 for A, B, C, DRB1 and DQB1, 522 for DQA1, some 570 for DPA1, and around 450 for DPB1. The study profiled the T cell repertoires of hundreds of subjects by immunosequencing and related them to cytomegalovirus serostatus. Donor age, sex, ethnicity and CMV serostatus were collected together with the repertoire data. The study was designed to test whether signatures of past pathogen exposure could be identified by cataloging public T cell receptors. Every discovery cohort repertoire had been produced on one sequencing platform. To decide whether each TCR beta V gene segment behaved as functional or pseudogenic, an earlier analysis of some 600 of the donors relied on high-throughput TCR beta sequencing. Among 398 genotyped donors of the cohort, an average of 235,054 unique TCR beta nucleotide sequences were sequenced per donor, 15% to 20% of them non-productive. What the research found in general, with its limitations: In a later analysis, HLA-associated TCR beta chains showed more clonal expansion and lower generation probabilities than non-associated chains that were equally common. A cluster of highly shared sequence variants was judged likely to be a technical artifact of the sequencing pipeline. Because some donors lacked HLA typing at each locus, the association tests relied only on the typed subset. According to a later genetic analysis, donors in an Asian-associated ancestry cluster had fewer N-insertions in productive TCRs than the approximately 670-donor mean. The classifier was reported to diagnose cytomegalovirus status with high specificity and sensitivity in both the original cohort and the validation cohort. A further reported finding was that TCR beta sequences accurately predicted the HLA-A and HLA-B alleles for most subjects in the first cohort. Sequencing depth was assumed to be roughly uniform across donors in the presence/absence analyses, though that assumption may not hold. Most CMV-associated TCR beta chains appeared to be HLA-restricted in a later analysis, and the HLA associations seemed to be driven largely by CMV exposure. In an earlier analysis of some 500 of the donors, most TCR beta V segments appeared in productive rearrangements about 90% or about 30% of the time, broadly matching IMGT annotations. A later genetic analysis associated a missense DCLRE1C variant with V-gene and J-gene trimming of TCR beta chains, and an independent cohort replicated the association. Most TCR sequences were observed very rarely across donors, whereas some public TCRs were present in many individuals. Only TCR beta chains were sequenced in this cohort, and the absence of alpha or paired-chain data limited detectable features. The only immune exposure information available for the cohort was CMV serostatus. At a false discovery rate of 0.05, a later analysis linked some 17,000 TCR beta sequences to specific HLA alleles. The 87-base-pair reads could not distinguish some IMGT-functional V segments, including TRBV6-2 and TRBV6-3, so those segments were excluded. The study gave a list of some 150 TCR beta chains associated with cytomegalovirus. In a later analysis, the rate of TCR association differed among HLA loci, with DRB1 alleles having the most associated TCRs and HLA-C alleles having the fewest. When HLA alleles, especially DR and DQ, strongly co-occurred, attributing TCR associations to individual alleles was difficult. In a later analysis, several top co-occurrence clusters were reported to appear linked to parvovirus B19, influenza, CMV and Epstein-Barr virus. A few of the identified cytomegalovirus-associated TCR beta chains were confirmed in vitro to be specific for cytomegalovirus antigens. Because counts were too low, some 17 rarely observed V segments, including chromosome 9 orphons, were excluded from the earlier analysis of under 650 of the donors. The authors suggested that the approach could potentially be extended to other disease states and immunological phenotypes. Correlated functional status among segregating V segments might reflect linkage disequilibrium, but an unknown experimental factor could not be ruled out.

The cohort consisted of 600 to 750 healthy bone marrow donors. All cohort members were sampled while nominally healthy, although unrecorded immune exposures were likely present. The donor was CMV seronegative and belonged to the group of 352 seronegative cohort members. Every donor gave a peripheral blood sample, and the peripheral blood mononuclear cells from that sample were used for TCR beta sequencing. The Qiagen DNeasy Blood Extraction Kit was used to extract genomic DNA from the blood cell samples. As for this clone: This receptor's antigen is unknown. No clone much larger than this one lies a single base away; base qualities are absent.

CDR1 is given as SNHLY and CDR2 as FYNNEI, both from the germline V gene. Its CDR3 holds 11 amino acids, cysteine through phenylalanine. Of the read, only the CDR3 DNA is kept; its 33 bases are in frame from base 1. Trimming removed 1 base from V and 9 bases from J, leaving 4 bases between the germline ends. Receptor libraries were prepared by the immunoSEQ multiplex PCR assay. The multiplex PCR relied on a mix of 60 forward primers for TCR Vbeta segments and 13 reverse primers for TCR Jbeta segments. Amplification of the CDR3 region of rearranged TCR beta genes was performed with a multiplex PCR assay on genomic DNA. The Illumina HiSeq System was used to sequence the amplified TCR beta libraries as 87-base-pair reads. In the authors' own workflow: A later analysis tallied 75 million to 95 million unique TCR beta chains across the approximately 670 repertoires, and around 9.9 million of those chains were shared by two or more donors. Raw reads were error-corrected and collapsed into unique sequences with a nearest-neighbor algorithm that merged closely related sequences to remove PCR and sequencing errors. To assign V, D and J gene segments, CDR3 sequences were aligned to IMGT reference sequences. For a sequence to be retained, at least a six-nucleotide match to both a V gene segment and a J gene segment was required. Rearrangements were classified as productive when the CDR3 lacked stop codons and remained in frame with V and J, and all other rearrangements were classified as non-productive. CDR3 was defined by IMGT convention, running from the second conserved V-encoded cysteine to the conserved J-encoded phenylalanine. In an earlier analysis of around 640 of the donors, sequences lacking an unambiguous match to a single V gene segment were excluded. An earlier analysis of some 500 of the donors classified V segments as functional when productive rearrangements were above 56.7% and as segregating when the standard deviation between donors was above 5%. A statistical classification framework was developed to diagnose cytomegalovirus status using the catalog of TCR beta chain sequences. A later analysis assigned V and J genes by comparing TCR nucleotide sequences with IMGT/GENE-DB human TR gene sequences. Using the TCRdist pipeline, a later analysis assigned CDR3 sequences along with most-parsimonious VDJ recombination scenarios. In a later analysis, each TCR beta chain was defined by its CDR3 amino acid sequence together with its V-gene family, and reads without a unique V-gene family were excluded. In a later analysis, 450 to 600 highly shared, low-generation-probability nucleotide sequences were removed to address suspected cross-contamination and a sequencing artifact. In a later analysis, a clonal expansion index for each public chain was calculated from normalized within-repertoire ranks of inferred template counts. Generation probabilities in a later analysis came from a VDJ recombination model fitted to out-of-frame rearrangements, and those results were checked against IGoR. Hypergeometric tests were used in a later analysis to score TCR-TCR, TCR-HLA and TCR-CMV co-occurrence, with a repertoire-size bias correction applied to the TCR pairs. A later analysis estimated false discovery rates by permuting HLA or CMV assignments 20 times. In a later analysis, co-occurring TCRs were grouped using DBSCAN, and TCRdist sequence similarity was added for clustering within HLA-allele-positive subsets. Repertoires with fewer than 30,000 or more than 120,000 public chains were left out of co-occurrence clustering, as were several repertoires with anomalous nucleotide sharing. TCRdb limited this immuneACCESS table to in-frame rearrangements with V and J called. A share of clones is missing; checked studies link under half to unresolved V genes, and the rest is unexplained. Clone size and V and J calls were adopted from that table, with D and trimming inferred from the DNA. Present in this sample are about 200,000 clones, 87% of which were seen just once. The leading ten clones occupy 0.9% to 1.2% of the sample.

This sequence originates from a boy between 2 and 10 years old in good health and CMV-seronegative. The sequencing input was PBMCs. This chain is built from TRBV2 and TRBJ2-1; the D gene lacks a confident call. The DNA sequence is TGTGCCAGCAGTGAAGGAGGTGAGCAGTTCTTC. The translation is CASSEGGEQFF.